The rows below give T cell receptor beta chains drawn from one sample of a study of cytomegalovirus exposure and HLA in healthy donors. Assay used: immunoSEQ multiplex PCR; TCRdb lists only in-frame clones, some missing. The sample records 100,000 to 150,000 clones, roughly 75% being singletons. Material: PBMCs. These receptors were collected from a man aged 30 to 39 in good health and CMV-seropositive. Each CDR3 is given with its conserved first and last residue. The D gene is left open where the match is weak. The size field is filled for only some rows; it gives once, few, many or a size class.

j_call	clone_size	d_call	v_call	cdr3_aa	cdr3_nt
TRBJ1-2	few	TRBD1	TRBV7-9	CASSFPGGFYGYTF	TGTGCCAGCAGCTTCCCAGGGGGCTTCTATGGCTACACCTTC
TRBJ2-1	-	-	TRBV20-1	CSAWSGNEQFF	TGCAGTGCTTGGTCCGGCAATGAGCAGTTCTTC
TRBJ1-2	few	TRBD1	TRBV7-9	CASSLSVWQGAWGYTF	TGTGCCAGCAGCTTATCGGTTTGGCAGGGGGCGTGGGGCTACACCTTC
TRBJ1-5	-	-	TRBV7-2	CASSFSSGSNQPQHF	TGTGCCAGCAGCTTTTCATCCGGGAGCAATCAGCCCCAGCATTTT
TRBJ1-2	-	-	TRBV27	CAVYGGDGYTF	TGTGCCGTGTATGGAGGGGATGGCTACACCTTC
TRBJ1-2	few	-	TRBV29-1	CSVEGLPEILYGYTF	TGCAGCGTTGAAGGACTTCCAGAGATACTCTATGGCTACACCTTC
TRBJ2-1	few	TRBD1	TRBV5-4	CASSPTLGTGGSYNEQFF	TGTGCCAGCAGCCCCACCCTCGGGACAGGCGGCTCCTACAATGAGCAGTTCTTC
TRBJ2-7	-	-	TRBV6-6	CASRRTSGPVSGEQYF	TGTGCCAGCAGACGAACCAGCGGGCCGGTTTCAGGCGAGCAGTACTTC
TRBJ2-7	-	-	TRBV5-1	CASSLSAGRHEQYF	TGCGCCAGCAGCTTGTCGGCAGGGCGGCACGAGCAGTACTTC
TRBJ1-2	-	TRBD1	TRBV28	CASIGTGANGYTF	TGTGCCAGCATTGGGACAGGGGCTAATGGCTACACCTTC
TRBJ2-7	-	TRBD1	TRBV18	CASSPRQGGTYEQYF	TGTGCCAGCTCGCCGAGACAGGGGGGAACCTACGAGCAGTACTTC
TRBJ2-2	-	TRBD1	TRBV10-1	CASSPGTGYTGELFF	TGCGCCAGCAGTCCCGGGACAGGGTACACCGGGGAGCTGTTTTTT
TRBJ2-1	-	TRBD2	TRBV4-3	CASSREREYNEQFF	TGCGCCAGCAGCCGAGAGCGGGAGTACAATGAGCAGTTCTTC
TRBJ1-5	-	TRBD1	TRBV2	CASSGGTGRQSPQHF	TGTGCCAGCAGTGGGGGGACAGGCCGTCAAAGCCCCCAGCATTTT
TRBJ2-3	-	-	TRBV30	CAWSDTTRGWADTQYF	TGTGCCTGGAGTGATACGACAAGGGGCTGGGCAGATACGCAGTATTTT
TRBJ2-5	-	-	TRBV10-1	CASSESWEIGQETQYF	TGCGCCAGCAGTGAGTCGTGGGAGATTGGGCAAGAGACCCAGTACTTC
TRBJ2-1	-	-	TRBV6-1	CASSVGRGAYEQFF	TGTGCCAGCAGTGTGGGACGGGGGGCGTATGAGCAGTTCTTC
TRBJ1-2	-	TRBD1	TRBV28	CASSLLDREDGYTF	TGTGCCAGCAGTTTATTGGACAGGGAGGATGGCTACACCTTC
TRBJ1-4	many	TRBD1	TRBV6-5	CASRTRDRDEKLFF	TGTGCCAGCAGGACAAGGGACAGGGATGAAAAACTGTTTTTT
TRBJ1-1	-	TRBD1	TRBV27	CATDGRTGGLNTEAFF	TGTGCCACCGATGGCCGGACAGGGGGGCTGAACACTGAAGCTTTCTTT
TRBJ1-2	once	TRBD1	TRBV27	CASSKRGTGDGYTF	TGTGCCAGCAGTAAACGAGGGACAGGGGATGGCTACACCTTC
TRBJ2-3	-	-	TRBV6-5	CASSYSGQADTQYF	TGTGCCAGCAGTTACTCGGGGCAAGCTGATACGCAGTATTTT
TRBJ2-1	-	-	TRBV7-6	CASSSGTYNEQFF	TGTGCCAGCAGCTCAGGGACCTACAATGAGCAGTTCTTC
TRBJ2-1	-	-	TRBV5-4	CASSFIAQEVYNEQFF	TGTGCCAGCAGCTTTATAGCGCAAGAGGTCTACAATGAGCAGTTCTTC
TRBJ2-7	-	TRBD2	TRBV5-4	CASSLVAGAGMLYEQYF	TGTGCCAGCAGCTTAGTAGCGGGAGCTGGGATGCTATACGAGCAGTACTTC
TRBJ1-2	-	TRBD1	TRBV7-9	CASSLQGAGGYTF	TGTGCCAGCAGCTTACAGGGGGCTGGGGGCTACACCTTC
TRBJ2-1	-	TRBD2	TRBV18	CASSSLGGSSYNEQFF	TGTGCCAGCTCATCCCTCGGGGGGAGCTCCTACAATGAGCAGTTCTTC
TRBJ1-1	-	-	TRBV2	CASSDLKQTLEAFF	TGTGCCAGCAGTGACCTCAAACAGACCTTAGAAGCTTTCTTT
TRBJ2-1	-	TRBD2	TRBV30	CARKETSGRMVREQFF	TGTGCCCGGAAAGAGACTAGCGGGAGAATGGTTCGTGAGCAGTTCTTC
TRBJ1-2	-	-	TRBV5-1	CASSLESDYGYTF	TGCGCCAGCAGCTTGGAGTCGGACTATGGCTACACCTTC
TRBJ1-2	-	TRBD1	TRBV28	CASSWDRDSLYGYTF	TGTGCCAGCAGTTGGGACAGGGATTCCCTCTATGGCTACACCTTC
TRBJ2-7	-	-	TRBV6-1	CASSVVPPHEQYF	TGTGCCAGCAGTGTAGTCCCTCCCCACGAGCAGTACTTC
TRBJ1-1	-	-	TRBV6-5	CASSDLQSGTEAFF	TGTGCCAGCAGTGACCTACAGAGCGGCACTGAAGCTTTCTTT
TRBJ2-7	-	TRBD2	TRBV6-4	CASSDSKEAGVDYEQYF	TGTGCCAGCAGTGACTCGAAAGAGGCGGGGGTGGACTACGAGCAGTACTTC
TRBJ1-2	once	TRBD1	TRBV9	CASSVGRATGGGYGYTF	TGTGCCAGCAGCGTAGGTAGAGCGACAGGGGGCGGCTATGGCTACACCTTC
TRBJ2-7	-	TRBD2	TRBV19	CASSAGGVLYEQYF	TGTGCCAGTAGTGCGGGAGGGGTTCTTTACGAGCAGTACTTC
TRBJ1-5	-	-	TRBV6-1	CASSTSLNQPQHF	TGTGCCAGCAGTACTTCCCTGAATCAGCCCCAGCATTTT
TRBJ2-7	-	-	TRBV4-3	CASSQVPATKQYF	TGCGCCAGCAGCCAAGTCCCCGCTACGAAGCAGTACTTC
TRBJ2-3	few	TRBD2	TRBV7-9	CASSSLAGRSRDTQYF	TGTGCCAGCAGCTCACTAGCGGGACGTTCCCGGGATACGCAGTATTTT
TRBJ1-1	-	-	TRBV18	CASSSTDTLEAFF	TGTGCCAGCTCATCTACAGATACACTGGAAGCTTTCTTT
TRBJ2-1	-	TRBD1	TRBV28	CASSKTGYNEQFF	TGTGCCAGCAGTAAGACAGGGTACAATGAGCAGTTCTTC
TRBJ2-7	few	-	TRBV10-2	CASRAGEGEQYF	TGCGCCAGCAGGGCAGGGGAAGGCGAGCAGTACTTC
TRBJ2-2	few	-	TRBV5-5	CASSLVADYTGELFF	TGTGCCAGCAGCTTGGTTGCTGACTACACCGGGGAGCTGTTTTTT